This T cell receptor beta chain was captured in a study of a mutant IDH1 vaccine in newly diagnosed glioma. Overall study: Previous care, which was radiotherapy, temozolomide, or both, most often involved both. Study-level results: The occurrence of vaccine-induced immune responses was seen in approximately 92% of patients.

The protocol was immunoSEQ multiplex PCR, while the TCRdb copy is restricted to in-frame clones and leaves out a portion. Of 30,000 or so clones in the sample, over 75% were seen once. The CDR3 sequence is 16 residues long. CDR1 and CDR2 (germline): MDHEN, SYDVKM. Unmatched junction bases numbered 13, after V lost 5 bases and J lost 5 bases. Indicated time point: baseline, week 1 (first vaccination visit). Treatment specified: pre-vaccination baseline after standard-of-care therapy. Concerning this clone itself: Its antigen is as yet unknown.

This chain connects TRBV28 to TRBJ2-7; 9 bases match TRBD1. The input for sequencing was PBMCs, taken from a glioma patient treated with radiotherapy, temozolomide or both. The sequence derives from a man under 40 with glioma. CDR3 protein: CASSPTMGTGMDEQYF. The CDR3 nucleotides read TGTGCCAGCAGTCCAACAATGGGGACAGGGATGGACGAGCAGTACTTC.